The rows below give T cell receptor beta chains drawn from one sample of a study of prognosis after radiotherapy for stage I lung cancer. TCRdb recomputed calls from the multiplex PCR reads with MiXCR, one row per CDR3 protein. The table lists just under 20,000 distinct CDR3 sequences, about a quarter of them singletons, with about 20% in the top ten. This specimen was PBMCs, taken before or after stereotactic body radiation therapy (not recorded which). The receptor source for this set is a donor over 45 with non-small cell lung cancer. The CDR3 runs from the conserved cysteine through the conserved F or W. A D gene is named only where the DNA matches it firmly. Clone size appears in some rows only: once, few, many, or a class for an expanded clone.

abundance: many; d_gene: .; v_gene: TRBV19; j_gene: TRBJ2-2; CDR3aa: CASDRQHTGELFF; CDR3nt: TGTGCCAGCGATCGACAGCACACCGGGGAGCTGTTTTTT
abundance: many; d_gene: .; v_gene: TRBV5-6; j_gene: TRBJ2-7; CDR3aa: CASSLDTGLSEQYF; CDR3nt: TGTGCCAGCAGCTTGGATACAGGGTTGTCCGAGCAGTACTTC
abundance: .; d_gene: TRBD2; v_gene: TRBV6-5; j_gene: TRBJ2-1; CDR3aa: CASSYSHHSGIYNEQFF; CDR3nt: TGTGCCAGCAGTTACTCACACCATAGCGGGATCTACAATGAGCAGTTCTTC
abundance: .; d_gene: TRBD1; v_gene: TRBV4-3; j_gene: TRBJ1-2; CDR3aa: CASQGQGNYGYTF; CDR3nt: TGCGCCAGCCAGGGACAGGGGAACTATGGCTACACCTTC
abundance: many; d_gene: .; v_gene: TRBV7-2; j_gene: TRBJ2-7; CDR3aa: CASSFRRGDEQYF; CDR3nt: TGTGCCAGCAGCTTTCGGCGGGGAGACGAGCAGTACTTC
abundance: many; d_gene: .; v_gene: TRBV5-1; j_gene: TRBJ1-3; CDR3aa: CASSDRSGAAGNTIYF; CDR3nt: TGCGCCAGCAGCGATAGGTCAGGGGCTGCTGGAAACACCATATATTTT
abundance: many; d_gene: TRBD1; v_gene: TRBV4-3; j_gene: TRBJ2-1; CDR3aa: CASSQGVTGTNNEQFF; CDR3nt: TGCGCCAGCAGCCAAGGAGTGACAGGGACAAACAATGAGCAGTTCTTC
abundance: many; d_gene: TRBD1; v_gene: TRBV27; j_gene: TRBJ1-1; CDR3aa: CASSQQGQWTEAFF; CDR3nt: TGTGCCAGCAGTCAACAGGGGCAATGGACTGAAGCTTTCTTT
abundance: many; d_gene: TRBD1; v_gene: TRBV6-4; j_gene: TRBJ1-2; CDR3aa: CASSSTGGVYGYTF; CDR3nt: TGTGCCAGCAGTTCAACAGGGGGCGTCTATGGCTACACCTTC
abundance: once; d_gene: TRBD2; v_gene: TRBV11-2; j_gene: TRBJ2-1; CDR3aa: CASSLRVSGIVGNEQFF; CDR3nt: TGTGCCAGCAGCTTGAGGGTTAGCGGGATTGTCGGGAATGAGCAGTTCTTC
abundance: many; d_gene: .; v_gene: TRBV2; j_gene: TRBJ1-5; CDR3aa: CASSQEHLGNQPQHF; CDR3nt: TGTGCCAGCAGTCAAGAACACCTGGGGAATCAGCCCCAGCATTTT
abundance: .; d_gene: .; v_gene: TRBV4-3; j_gene: TRBJ2-5; CDR3aa: CASSQRGGETQYF; CDR3nt: TGCGCCAGCAGCCAAAGGGGTGGGGAGACCCAGTACTTC
abundance: many; d_gene: TRBD1; v_gene: TRBV5-1; j_gene: TRBJ2-5; CDR3aa: CASSGTGGETQYF; CDR3nt: TGCGCCAGCAGCGGGACAGGGGGTGAGACCCAGTACTTC
abundance: many; d_gene: TRBD2; v_gene: TRBV5-1; j_gene: TRBJ2-7; CDR3aa: CASRASGYEQYF; CDR3nt: TGCGCCAGCAGGGCTAGCGGCTACGAGCAGTACTTC
abundance: .; d_gene: .; v_gene: TRBV6-1; j_gene: TRBJ1-3; CDR3aa: CASSEDWYRISGNTIYF; CDR3nt: TGTGCCAGCAGTGAAGATTGGTACAGAATATCTGGAAACACCATATATTTT
abundance: many; d_gene: .; v_gene: TRBV7-2; j_gene: TRBJ2-2; CDR3aa: CASQLGQGWTGELFF; CDR3nt: TGTGCCAGCCAGCTCGGGCAGGGGTGGACCGGGGAGCTGTTTTTT
abundance: many; d_gene: TRBD2; v_gene: TRBV9; j_gene: TRBJ2-3; CDR3aa: CASSVLAGGITDTQYF; CDR3nt: TGTGCCAGCAGCGTATTGGCGGGAGGGATCACAGATACGCAGTATTTT
abundance: many; d_gene: TRBD1; v_gene: TRBV20-1; j_gene: TRBJ2-2; CDR3aa: CSARGQMNTGELFF; CDR3nt: TGCAGTGCTAGGGGACAGATGAACACCGGGGAGCTGTTTTTT
abundance: many; d_gene: TRBD1; v_gene: TRBV5-6; j_gene: TRBJ2-7; CDR3aa: CASSWDRAYEQYF; CDR3nt: TGTGCCAGCAGCTGGGACAGGGCCTACGAGCAGTACTTC
abundance: many; d_gene: .; v_gene: TRBV7-2; j_gene: TRBJ1-2; CDR3aa: CASSAGQTYGYTF; CDR3nt: TGTGCCAGCAGCGCCGGACAGACCTATGGCTACACCTTC